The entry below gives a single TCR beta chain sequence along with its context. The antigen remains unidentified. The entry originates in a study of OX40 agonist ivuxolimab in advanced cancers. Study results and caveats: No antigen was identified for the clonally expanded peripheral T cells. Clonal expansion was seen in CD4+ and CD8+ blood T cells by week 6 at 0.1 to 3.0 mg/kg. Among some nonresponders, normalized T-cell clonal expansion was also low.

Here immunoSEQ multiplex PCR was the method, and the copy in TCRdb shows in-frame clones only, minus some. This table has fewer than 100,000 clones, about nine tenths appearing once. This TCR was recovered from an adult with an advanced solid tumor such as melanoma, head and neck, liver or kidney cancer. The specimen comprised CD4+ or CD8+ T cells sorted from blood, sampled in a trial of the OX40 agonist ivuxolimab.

CDR3 coding DNA: TGTGCCAGCGGGGGGGCTGGAAACACCATATATTTT. Translated: CASGGAGNTIYF. The chain carries TRBV28 and TRBJ1-3; D may be TRBD1 (5 bases). Trimming took off 8 bases at V and 2 bases at J, with 7 bases between the two ends. This CDR3 is 12 amino acids long. The germline V gene has CDR1 MDHEN and CDR2 SYDVKM.